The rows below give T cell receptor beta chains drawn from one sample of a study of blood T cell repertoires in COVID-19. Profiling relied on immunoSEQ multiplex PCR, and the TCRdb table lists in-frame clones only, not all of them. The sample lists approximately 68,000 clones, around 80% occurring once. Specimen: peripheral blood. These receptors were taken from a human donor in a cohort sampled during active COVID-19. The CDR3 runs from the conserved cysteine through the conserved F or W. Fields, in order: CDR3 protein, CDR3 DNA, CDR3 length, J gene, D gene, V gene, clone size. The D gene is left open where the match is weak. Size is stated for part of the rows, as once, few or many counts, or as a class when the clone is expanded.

CASSLRAPDSIYEQYF TGTGCCAGCAGTTTGAGGGCACCGGACAGCATCTACGAGCAGTACTTC 16 TRBJ2-7 - TRBV27 -
CASSLGQGADEQYF TGTGCCAGCAGTCTCGGCCAGGGGGCTGACGAGCAGTACTTC 14 TRBJ2-7 TRBD1 TRBV11-2 -
CASSLLDTRIETQYF TGCGCCAGCAGCTTGCTGGACACCAGGATTGAGACCCAGTACTTC 15 TRBJ2-5 - TRBV5-1 -
CASSLGRGQGYNEQFF TGCGCCAGCAGCTTGGGCCGCGGACAGGGCTACAATGAGCAGTTCTTC 16 TRBJ2-1 TRBD1 TRBV5-1 -
CATSGGLFSYEQYF TGTGCCACCAGCGGAGGACTGTTCTCCTACGAGCAGTACTTC 14 TRBJ2-7 - TRBV15 -
CASSQDMGQGQETQYF TGTGCCAGCAGCCAAGATATGGGGCAGGGCCAAGAGACCCAGTACTTC 16 TRBJ2-5 - TRBV3-1/TRBV3-2 once
CAWIQLAGVEQYF TGTGCCTGGATACAACTAGCGGGGGTGGAGCAGTACTTC 13 TRBJ2-7 TRBD2 TRBV30 -
CACGDRVGSPLHF TGTGCCTGCGGGGACAGGGTTGGTTCACCCCTCCACTTT 13 TRBJ1-6 TRBD1 TRBV30 -
CASSSTGSLEPQHF TGTGCCAGCAGCTCGACAGGGTCCCTTGAGCCCCAGCATTTT 14 TRBJ1-5 TRBD1 TRBV7-9 few
CASSYNLALNIQYF TGTGCCAGCAGTTACAACCTAGCCCTAAACATTCAGTACTTC 14 TRBJ2-4 - TRBV6-2/TRBV6-3 -
CASSSDYLGQGAQPQHF TGTGCCAGCAGCTCCGACTACCTTGGACAGGGCGCTCAGCCCCAGCATTTT 17 TRBJ1-5 TRBD1 TRBV7-9 -
CASSLRWQGVNTEAFF TGTGCCAGCAGCTTAAGGTGGCAGGGCGTCAACACTGAAGCTTTCTTT 16 TRBJ1-1 - TRBV7-3 -
CASSQVPDSYYEQYF TGTGCCAGCAGCCAAGTACCAGACAGTTACTACGAGCAGTACTTC 15 TRBJ2-7 - TRBV3-1/TRBV3-2 -
CASSPGQGGSDEQFF TGTGCCAGCAGTCCCGGACAGGGCGGTAGCGATGAGCAGTTCTTC 15 TRBJ2-1 TRBD1 TRBV6-5 -
CASSHGSGQGRYEQYF TGTGCCAGCAGCCATGGGTCCGGACAGGGGCGGTACGAGCAGTACTTC 16 TRBJ2-7 TRBD1 TRBV9 -
CAWSVQGNTQYF TGTGCCTGGAGTGTACAGGGAAATACGCAGTATTTT 12 TRBJ2-3 - TRBV30 -
CSTLDSNNEQFF TGCAGCACATTAGACTCTAACAATGAGCAGTTCTTC 12 TRBJ2-1 - TRBV29-1 few
CASSGTQQGLAQHF TGTGCCAGTAGTGGCACCCAACAGGGTCTGGCCCAGCATTTT 14 TRBJ1-5 - TRBV19 -
CASTGGWDTEAFF TGTGCCAGCACGGGGGGATGGGACACTGAAGCTTTCTTT 13 TRBJ1-1 - TRBV6-5 -
CASSRDRVRCEQYF TGTGCCAGCAGCCGGGACAGGGTCCGCTGCGAGCAGTACTTC 14 TRBJ2-7 TRBD1 TRBV2 -
CASSLSSSGSYNEQFF TGTGCCAGCAGCTTAAGCTCTAGCGGGTCATACAATGAGCAGTTCTTC 16 TRBJ2-1 TRBD2 TRBV7-6 -
CASSGDRVSYGYTF TGCGCCAGCAGCGGGGACAGGGTTAGCTATGGCTACACCTTC 14 TRBJ1-2 TRBD1 TRBV5-1 -
CASSLASDREVPYEQYF TGTGCCAGCAGCTTAGCTTCGGACAGGGAGGTGCCCTACGAGCAGTACTTC 17 TRBJ2-7 TRBD1 TRBV7-2 few
CASSAPLAGVYEQYF TGTGCCAGCAGTGCCCCACTAGCGGGGGTATACGAGCAGTACTTC 15 TRBJ2-7 TRBD2 TRBV25-1 -
CASSIYLAGATTTDTQYF TGTGCCAGTAGTATATACCTAGCGGGGGCAACCACCACAGATACGCAGTATTTT 18 TRBJ2-3 TRBD2 TRBV19 -
CASSPLPGQGASYEQYF TGTGCCAGCAGCCCCTTGCCCGGACAGGGGGCGAGCTACGAGCAGTACTTC 17 TRBJ2-7 TRBD1 TRBV7-8 -
CASSLWVRGSSGNTIYF TGTGCCAGCAGTTTGTGGGTAAGAGGAAGCTCTGGAAACACCATATATTTT 17 TRBJ1-3 - TRBV27 -
CASSERELTEAFF TGTGCCAGCAGTGAACGGGAACTGACTGAAGCTTTCTTT 13 TRBJ1-1 - TRBV2 -
CASSLLASGGPNYEQYF TGTGCCAGCAGCTTGTTGGCTAGCGGGGGGCCCAATTACGAGCAGTACTTC 17 TRBJ2-7 TRBD2 TRBV5-4 -
CASSVQGAAEAFF TGTGCCAGCAGCGTACAGGGGGCCGCTGAAGCTTTCTTT 13 TRBJ1-1 TRBD1 TRBV5-4 -
CASSLNERSEAFF TGTGCCAGCAGCTTAAATGAAAGGAGTGAAGCTTTCTTT 13 TRBJ1-1 - TRBV7-8 -
CASSATQGTRYNEQFF TGTGCCAGCTCGGCTACACAGGGAACGAGATACAATGAGCAGTTCTTC 16 TRBJ2-1 - TRBV18 -
CASSREIGSYEQYF TGTGCCAGCAGCCGCGAGATTGGTTCCTACGAGCAGTACTTC 14 TRBJ2-7 - TRBV5-4 few
CASSLDGQGYNEQFF TGTGCCAGCAGCTTGGATGGACAGGGATACAATGAGCAGTTCTTC 15 TRBJ2-1 TRBD1 TRBV5-4 -
CASSYRGPDYGYTF TGTGCCAGCAGTTACAGGGGCCCCGACTATGGCTACACCTTC 14 TRBJ1-2 - TRBV6-5 -
CASSWSGGAWMDNEQFF TGTGCCAGCTCATGGAGCGGGGGGGCCTGGATGGATAATGAGCAGTTCTTC 17 TRBJ2-1 TRBD2 TRBV18 once
CASSLAPSGGPDNEQFF TGTGCCAGCAGCTTGGCACCTAGCGGGGGGCCCGACAATGAGCAGTTCTTC 17 TRBJ2-1 TRBD2 TRBV5-4 -
CASSGQGMNTEAFF TGTGCCAGCAGCGGACAGGGGATGAACACTGAAGCTTTCTTT 14 TRBJ1-1 TRBD1 TRBV11-3 -
CASSPLASGNGEQYF TGTGCCAGCTCACCACTGGCTAGCGGGAACGGAGAGCAGTACTTC 15 TRBJ2-7 TRBD2 TRBV18 -
CASSYRGQNYGYTF TGTGCCAGCAGTTACCGGGGACAGAACTATGGCTACACCTTC 14 TRBJ1-2 TRBD1 TRBV6-6 -
CSGLDSPDEQFF TGCAGCGGCCTCGACAGTCCCGATGAGCAGTTCTTC 12 TRBJ2-1 - TRBV29-1 -
CASSLEQGLNRQGYTF TGCGCCAGCAGCTTGGAACAGGGGCTCAACCGTCAGGGCTACACCTTC 16 TRBJ1-2 TRBD1 TRBV5-1 -
CASSAEGSAFF TGTGCCAGCAGCGCGGAAGGATCAGCTTTCTTT 11 TRBJ1-1 - TRBV11-2 few
CASSRDRTSHSPLHF TGTGCCAGCAGCCGGGACAGGACCTCTCATTCACCCCTCCACTTT 15 TRBJ1-6 TRBD1 TRBV7-2 once
CASSPIPGHRTYEQYF TGTGCCAGCTCACCTATACCGGGACACCGAACCTACGAGCAGTACTTC 16 TRBJ2-7 - TRBV18 -
CASSSGQGLANTGELFF TGTGCCAGCAGTTCCGGACAGGGGCTCGCGAACACCGGGGAGCTGTTTTTT 17 TRBJ2-2 TRBD1 TRBV27 -
CASQDSSYEQYF TGTGCCAGCCAAGACAGTTCCTACGAGCAGTACTTC 12 TRBJ2-7 - TRBV6-5 -
CASSPTGRGEKLFF TGCGCCAGCAGCCCGACAGGGAGAGGTGAAAAACTGTTTTTT 14 TRBJ1-4 TRBD1 TRBV5-1 -
CACRPRLATFYEQYF TGTGCCTGTAGACCCCGACTCGCAACCTTCTACGAGCAGTACTTC 15 TRBJ2-7 - TRBV30 -
CASSLDRPNQPQHF TGTGCCAGCAGCTTGGACAGACCTAATCAGCCCCAGCATTTT 14 TRBJ1-5 - TRBV5-5 -
CASSRGDRGYGYTF TGCGCCAGCAGCCGCGGGGACAGGGGCTATGGCTACACCTTC 14 TRBJ1-2 TRBD1 TRBV5-1 -
CASSQEAPSGYNEQFF TGCGCCAGCAGCCAAGAAGCGCCTAGCGGTTACAATGAGCAGTTCTTC 16 TRBJ2-1 TRBD2 TRBV4-1 -
CASSLVQRGITDTQYF TGTGCCAGCAGCTTAGTTCAGCGGGGGATCACAGATACGCAGTATTTT 16 TRBJ2-3 TRBD2 TRBV7-6 -
CSVGTHTDTQYF TGCAGCGTGGGGACTCACACAGATACGCAGTATTTT 12 TRBJ2-3 - TRBV29-1 -